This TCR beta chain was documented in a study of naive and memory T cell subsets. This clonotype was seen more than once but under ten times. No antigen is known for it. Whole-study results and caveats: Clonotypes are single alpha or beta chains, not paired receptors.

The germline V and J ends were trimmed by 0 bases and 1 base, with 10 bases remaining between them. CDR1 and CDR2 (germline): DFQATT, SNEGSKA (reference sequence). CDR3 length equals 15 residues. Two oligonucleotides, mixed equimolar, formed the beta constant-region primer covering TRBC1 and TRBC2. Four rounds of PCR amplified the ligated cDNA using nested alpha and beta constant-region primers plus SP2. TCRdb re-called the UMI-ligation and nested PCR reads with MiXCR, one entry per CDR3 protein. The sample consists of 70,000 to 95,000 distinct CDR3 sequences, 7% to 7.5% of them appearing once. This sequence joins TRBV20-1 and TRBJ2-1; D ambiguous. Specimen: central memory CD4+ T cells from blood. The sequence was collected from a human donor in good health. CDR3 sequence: CSARDFGSSYNEQFF. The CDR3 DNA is TGCAGTGCTAGAGATTTTGGGTCTTCCTACAATGAGCAGTTCTTC.